The next 19 T cell receptor beta chains were all read from a single sample in a study of tumor and adjacent non-tumor tissue in lung cancer. A modified ARM-PCR protocol with three rounds of nested PCR amplified TCRbeta. Using its own MiXCR run on the multiplex PCR reads, TCRdb lists one record per CDR3 protein. The sample yields around 74,000 distinct CDR3 sequences, around 70% seen once. No cell sorting was done before RNA was extracted from the tissue. More than 3 cm separated this lung sample from the edge of the tumor. Sequencing used distant non-tumor lung tissue. These receptors all come from a woman aged 50 to 60 with non-small cell lung cancer.

This clonotype was seen a single time. Just one base apart from a much larger clone, this may be a read error. J is TRBJ1-5 and V is TRBV6-1; 7 bases align to TRBD1. The V segment lost 8 bases and the J segment 0 bases; nucleotides outside the gene matches: 10. Germline loops: CDR1 MNHNS, CDR2 SASEGT. CDR3 length: 16 residues. As DNA, the CDR3 is TGTGCCAGCGGAAGCGGGGACAGCTATAGCAATCAGCCCCAGCATTTT. Translating gives CASGSGDSYSNQPQHF.

About this clonotype itself: A much larger clone differs by one base, so this may be a read error. The chain is built from TRBV6-1 and TRBJ2-7; D perhaps matches TRBD2 (6 bases). The germline CDR1 and CDR2 sequences are MNHNS and SASEGT. The CDR3 totals 13 residues. The CDR3 nucleotides read TGTGCCAGCAGAGTCCCGGAGGGCGACGAGGAGTACTTC. Translation gives CASRVPEGDEEYF.

The V call is TRBV6-5, the J call TRBJ1-5; D not certain. The CDR3 consists of 18 residues. The V and J ends lost 6 bases and 4 bases respectively, with 25 bases between them. Looked up from germline, CDR1 is MNHEY and CDR2 is SVGAGI. The CDR3 sequence is CASSSLAAEQNSNQPQHF. Written as DNA, the CDR3 is TGTGCCAGCAGCTCGCTGGCGGCAGAACAAAATAGTAATCAGCCCCAGCATTTT.

Worth noting for this clonotype: Just one base apart from a much larger clone, this may be a read error. The V and J genes are TRBV5-6 and TRBJ2-4; D may be TRBD2 (6 bases). This CDR3 has 16 residues. Germline V lookup: CDR1 SGHDT, CDR2 YYEEEE. The DNA for the CDR3 is TGTGTCAGCAGCTTGGTTGGGGACTTAGCCAAAAACATTCAGTACTTC. Its protein is CVSSLVGDLAKNIQYF.

Concerning this clonotype: The DNA is omitted, as the CDR3 cannot be located on it reliably, and the CDR3 follows TCRdb's listing. CDR3 sequence: CASSQDGHGEIRSIF. The chain employs TRBV4-2 and TRBJ2-3; the D call of TRBD1 is as the table states it, not checked on the DNA. Counting both end residues, the CDR3 totals 15 amino acids. Germline V gives CDR1 LGHNA, CDR2 YNFKEQ.

This clonotype was recorded at least ten times. The chain uses TRBV12-3 or TRBV12-4 and TRBJ1-2, with D unclear. Trimming removed 2 bases at V and 7 bases at J, with 11 bases between. This CDR3 contains 13 residues. Written as DNA, the CDR3 is TGTGCCAGCAGTTTACAAACCCTCTCTGGCTACACCTTC. Translation gives CASSLQTLSGYTF.

In its sample, this clonotype was seen many times. V is TRBV10-3 and J is TRBJ2-1; 9 bases match TRBD1. With 2 bases clipped from V and 7 bases from J, the junction kept 6 bases outside the gene matches. The CDR3 is 15 amino acids. From germline, CDR1 is ENHRY and CDR2 SYGVKD. The CDR3 region is CAISEAGTGLNEQFF. CDR3 nucleotides: TGTGCCATCAGTGAGGCCGGGACAGGGTTGAATGAGCAGTTCTTC.

In its sample, this clonotype was seen once. The junction departs from the called germline gene at one end, perhaps through a read error. The gene calls are TRBV11-2 and TRBJ2-1; TRBD1 might be the D (5 bases). CDR3 length: 13 amino acids. Germline V gives CDR1 SGHAT, CDR2 FQNNGV. CDR3 sequence: CTSCLDPQGWKFF. The CDR3, as DNA: TGTACCAGCTGCTTAGATCCTCAGGGATGGAAGTTCTTC.

This clonotype was picked up many times. The rearrangement links TRBV12-3 or TRBV12-4 to TRBJ2-3, with no clear D. This CDR3 has 12 amino acids. Deletions cut 4 bases from V and 9 bases from J, with 11 bases between. CDR3: CASSSSHPTQYF. DNA of the CDR3: TGTGCCAGCAGTTCCTCACACCCCACGCAGTATTTT.

On this clonotype itself: The conserved final phenylalanine or tryptophan is absent from the CDR3, which likely points to a read error. It is unclear where the CDR3 begins or ends on the DNA, so no DNA is shown, and the CDR3 is as TCRdb lists it. This rearrangement joins TRBV4-2 to TRBJ1-5; the D call of TRBD1 is as the table states it, not checked on the DNA. The germline CDR1 and CDR2 sequences are LGHNA and YNFKEQ. The CDR3 length equals 13 residues, ends included. CDR3 protein: CASSQDRGQPQRI.

Note on this clonotype: Because the CDR3 is missing its conserved closing phenylalanine or tryptophan, this is likely a read error. No DNA is shown, since the ends of the CDR3 on it are uncertain; the CDR3 is the one TCRdb lists. This chain connects TRBV6-1 to TRBJ2-1; TRBD1, as called in the table, went unchecked against the DNA. CDR1 and CDR2 (germline): MNHNS, SASEGT. The CDR3 region is 14 residues in length, termini included. The CDR3 here is CASSAAGAINEQFS.

At least ten counts were recorded for this clonotype. This chain links TRBV20-1 with TRBJ2-7; D might be TRBD2 (5 bases). Deletions cut 6 bases from V and 0 bases from J, with 18 bases between. Germline values: CDR1 DFQATT, CDR2 SNEGSKA (reference sequence). The CDR3 spans 15 residues. The CDR3 nucleotides are TGCAGTGCGCCAGACTACTCGACCCTCTCCTACGAGCAGTACTTC. Its protein product is CSAPDYSTLSYEQYF.

V usage is TRBV20-1 and J usage is TRBJ2-7; D may be TRBD2 (6 bases). Germline loops: CDR1 DFQATT, CDR2 SNEGSKA (reference sequence). V was pared by 6 bases and J by 4 bases, with 16 bases between. The CDR3 has 13 amino acids. CDR3 region: CSAKEGVGYEQYF. The CDR3 DNA follows: TGCAGTGCCAAGGAGGGAGTGGGATACGAGCAGTACTTC.

Remarks on this clonotype: Mismatch with germline at one junction end may stem from a read error. V usage is TRBV28 and J usage is TRBJ2-1; TRBD2 matches at 14 bases. This CDR3 spans 17 amino acids. Germline CDR1 MDHEN, CDR2 SYDVKM. The CDR3 sequence is CASSLIGGLAGGIEQFF. For the CDR3, the DNA is TGTGCTAGCAGTTTAATCGGCGGACTAGCGGGAGGCATTGAGCAGTTCTTC.

This clonotype was counted ten times or more. The CDR3 DNA is TGCAGTACCAGTCCTAGCGGGAGGAGAAAAGAGACCCAGTACTTC. Its translation is CSTSPSGRRKETQYF. The chain employs TRBV20-1 and TRBJ2-5; 11 nucleotides align to TRBD2. Germline CDR1 DFQATT, CDR2 SNEGSKA (reference sequence). The V and J ends lost 8 bases and 3 bases, in that order; junction bases with no gene match: 11. The CDR3 sequence is 15 residues long.

About this clonotype itself: The CDR3 does not end in the conserved phenylalanine or tryptophan, so this is likely a read error. The J gene is TRBJ2-7, the V gene TRBV20-1; 10 nucleotides match TRBD1. CDR3 size: 15 residues. The germline V gene encodes CDR1 DFQATT and CDR2 SNEGSKA (reference sequence). DNA for the CDR3: TGCATTGCTAGAGTCCCCGGGACAGGGGTAGGGGAGCAGTACTTA. Protein: CIARVPGTGVGEQYL.

The chain has TRBV29-1 and TRBJ2-7; 7 positions match TRBD2. The CDR3 totals 13 residues. CDR1 SQVTM and CDR2 ANQGSEA come from the germline V gene. CDR3 protein: CNTRLAGTYEQYF. The CDR3 coding sequence is TGCAACACCCGACTAGCAGGTACCTACGAGCAGTACTTC.

This clonotype was counted at least ten times. V usage is TRBV5-4 and J usage is TRBJ1-6, with a possible D match to TRBD1 (6 bases). Germline V gene lookup returns CDR1 SGHNT and CDR2 YYREEE (reference sequence). This CDR3 has 13 amino acids. Trimming removed 4 bases from V and 7 bases from J, with 9 bases in between. As DNA, the CDR3 is TGTGCCAGCAGCATCGGACAGAATTCACCCCTCCACTTT. It is translated as CASSIGQNSPLHF.

This clonotype appeared a few times. Possible read error: a much larger clone is one base away. In nucleotides, the CDR3 is TGCAGCGTTGAAGATCCTCAGCGGGGGGACTACAATGAGCAGTTCTTC. The encoded protein is CSVEDPQRGDYNEQFF. The chain has TRBV29-1 and TRBJ2-1; 9 positions agree with TRBD2. The germline CDR1 and CDR2 sequences are SQVTM and ANQGSEA. This CDR3 has 16 residues. V trimming: 0 bases; J trimming: 3 bases; junction bases outside the gene matches: 6.